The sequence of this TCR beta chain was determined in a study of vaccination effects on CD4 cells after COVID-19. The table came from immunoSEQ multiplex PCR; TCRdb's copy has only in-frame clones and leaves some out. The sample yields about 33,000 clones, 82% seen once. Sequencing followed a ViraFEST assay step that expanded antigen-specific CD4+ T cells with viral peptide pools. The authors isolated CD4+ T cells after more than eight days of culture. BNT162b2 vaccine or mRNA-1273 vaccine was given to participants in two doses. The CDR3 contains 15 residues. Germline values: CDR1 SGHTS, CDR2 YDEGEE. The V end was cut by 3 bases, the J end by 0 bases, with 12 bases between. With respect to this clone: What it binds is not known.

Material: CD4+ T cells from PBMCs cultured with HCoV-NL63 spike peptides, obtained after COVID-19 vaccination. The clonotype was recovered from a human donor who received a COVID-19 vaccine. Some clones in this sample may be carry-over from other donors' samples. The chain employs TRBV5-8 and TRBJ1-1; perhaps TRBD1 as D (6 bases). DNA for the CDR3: TGTGCCAGCAGCTCCGGACAGACCATGAACACTGAAGCTTTCTTT. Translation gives CASSSGQTMNTEAFF.